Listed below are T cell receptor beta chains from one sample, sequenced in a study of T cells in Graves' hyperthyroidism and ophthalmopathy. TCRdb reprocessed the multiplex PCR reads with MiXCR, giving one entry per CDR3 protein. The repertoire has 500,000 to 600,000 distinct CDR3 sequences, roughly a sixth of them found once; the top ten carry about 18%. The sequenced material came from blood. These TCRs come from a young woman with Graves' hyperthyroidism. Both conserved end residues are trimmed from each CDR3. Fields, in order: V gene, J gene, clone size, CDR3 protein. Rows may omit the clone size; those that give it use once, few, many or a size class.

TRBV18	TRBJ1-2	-	ASSPNRGNDYGYT
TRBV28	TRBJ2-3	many	ASSYGSGDTQY
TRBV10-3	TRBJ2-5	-	AISAGTGAQETQY
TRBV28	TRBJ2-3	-	ASPPSTAGWTSSTDTQY
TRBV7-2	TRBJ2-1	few	ASSSPGLAGVNEQF
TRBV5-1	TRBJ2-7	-	ASSWGRPSYEQY
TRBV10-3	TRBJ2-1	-	AIGGGLAGSSYNEQF
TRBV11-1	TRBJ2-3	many	ASSFRPPSRVRTDTQY
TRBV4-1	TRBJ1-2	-	ASSQPGPANYGYT
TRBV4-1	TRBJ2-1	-	ASGEEGSYNEQF
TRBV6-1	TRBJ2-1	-	ASGSLAGGIVNEQF
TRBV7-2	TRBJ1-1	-	ASSEPGQWGEAF
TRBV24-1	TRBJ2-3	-	ATSGVAGGLRDTQY
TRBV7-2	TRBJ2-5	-	ASSLMGRVY
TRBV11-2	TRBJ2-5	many	ASSLFLEETQY
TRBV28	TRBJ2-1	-	ASSLTGTSGSNEQF
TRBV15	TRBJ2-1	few	ATSREGEGTRGEQF
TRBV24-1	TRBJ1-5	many	ATSDSVTGQPQH
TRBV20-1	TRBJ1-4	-	SARNEREGKLF
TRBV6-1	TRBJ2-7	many	ASSERDSSEQY
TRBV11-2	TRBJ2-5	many	ASSLGSGGHQETQY
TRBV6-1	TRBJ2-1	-	ASSKLVRQDEQF
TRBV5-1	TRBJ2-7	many	ASSIGPAGRSYEQY
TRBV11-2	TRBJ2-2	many	ASLNGGRTGELF
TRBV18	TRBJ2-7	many	ASSPRLQGNHEQY
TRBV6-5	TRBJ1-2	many	ASSYIGGGLGGYT
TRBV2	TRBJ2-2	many	ASRLQENTGELF
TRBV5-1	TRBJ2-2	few	ASSLTVSGSMGELF
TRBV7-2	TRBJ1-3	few	ASSPQISGNTIY
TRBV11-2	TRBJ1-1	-	ASSKTWNTEAF
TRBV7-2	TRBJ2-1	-	ASNQWGGNNGQF
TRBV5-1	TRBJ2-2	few	ASSVGPAGGPGGELF
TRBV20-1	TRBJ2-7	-	SAVPLQGAHYEQY
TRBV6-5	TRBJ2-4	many	ATGVSGTGIQY
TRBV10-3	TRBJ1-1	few	AISEMGVNTEAF
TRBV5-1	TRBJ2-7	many	ASSRVRGEQY
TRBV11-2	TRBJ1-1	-	ASTPGTGLSEAF
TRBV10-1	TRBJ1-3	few	ASSGDIEAGNTIY
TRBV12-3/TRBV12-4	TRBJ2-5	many	ASSFGDRAIFRETQY
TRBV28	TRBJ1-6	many	ASSFWGGKRKSPLH
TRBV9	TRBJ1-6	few	ASSVSGQSNSPLH
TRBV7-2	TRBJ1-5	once	ASSFIGGNSNQPQH